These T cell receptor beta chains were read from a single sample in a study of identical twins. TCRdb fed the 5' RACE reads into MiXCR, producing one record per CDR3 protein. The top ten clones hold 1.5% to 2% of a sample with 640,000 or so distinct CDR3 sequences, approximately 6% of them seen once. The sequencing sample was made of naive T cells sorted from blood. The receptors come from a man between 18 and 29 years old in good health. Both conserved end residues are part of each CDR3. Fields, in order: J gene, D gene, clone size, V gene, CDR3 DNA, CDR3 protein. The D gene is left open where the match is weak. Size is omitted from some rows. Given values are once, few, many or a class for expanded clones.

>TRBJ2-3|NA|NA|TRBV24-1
TGTGCCACCAGTGATAACGGGAGCGGCCACACAGATACGCAGTATTTT
CATSDNGSGHTDTQYF
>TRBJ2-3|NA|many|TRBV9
TGTGCCAGCAGCGTCGAAACGGGCCCCGGCACAGATACGCAGTATTTT
CASSVETGPGTDTQYF
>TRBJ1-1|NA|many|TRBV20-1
TGCAGTGCTAGTACGGGCCACACTGAAGCTTTCTTT
CSASTGHTEAFF
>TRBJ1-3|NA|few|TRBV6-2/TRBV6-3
TGTGCCAGCAGTCCCCTGACGAAGTTCTCTGGAAACACCATATATTTT
CASSPLTKFSGNTIYF
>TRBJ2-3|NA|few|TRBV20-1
TGCAGTGCTCACGACAGTTTCAGCACAGATACGCAGTATTTT
CSAHDSFSTDTQYF
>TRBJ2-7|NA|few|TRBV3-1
TGTGCCAGCAGCCCGGGACCTACGAGCTCCTACGAGCAGTACTTC
CASSPGPTSSYEQYF
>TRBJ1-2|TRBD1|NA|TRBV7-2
TGTGCCAGCAGCCAATCCGGGACAGGGAGCTATGGCTACACCTTC
CASSQSGTGSYGYTF
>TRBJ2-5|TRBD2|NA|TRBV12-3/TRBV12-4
TGTGCCAGCAGTTTAGGTTTGAGGTCTAGCGGGGGGCAAGAGACCCAGTACTTC
CASSLGLRSSGGQETQYF
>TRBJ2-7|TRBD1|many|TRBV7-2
TGTGCCAGCAGCGCCAGACAGGGCTCCTACGAGCAGTACTTC
CASSARQGSYEQYF
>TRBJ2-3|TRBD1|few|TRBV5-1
TGCGCCAGCAGCTTGGTGGGGACAGGCGCAGATACGCAGTATTTT
CASSLVGTGADTQYF
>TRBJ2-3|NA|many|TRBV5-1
TGCGCCAGCAGCTTCCACGTTGACCGACCATCGCAAGATACGCAGTATTTT
CASSFHVDRPSQDTQYF
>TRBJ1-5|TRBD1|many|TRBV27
TGTGCCAGCAGTTTACAGCCAGGGGGTCAGCCCCAGCATTTT
CASSLQPGGQPQHF
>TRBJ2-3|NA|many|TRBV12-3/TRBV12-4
TGTGCCAGCAGTTCTTCCTATTTGGCGACCGAACATACAGATACGCAGTATTTT
CASSSSYLATEHTDTQYF
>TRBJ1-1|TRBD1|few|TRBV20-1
TGCAGTGCAAAAAGACAGGGCTTGGGGGCTTTCTTT
CSAKRQGLGAFF
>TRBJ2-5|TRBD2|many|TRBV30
TGTGCCTGGGACTGGCGGGGGGAGACCCAGTACTTC
CAWDWRGETQYF
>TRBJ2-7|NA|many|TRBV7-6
TGTGCCAGCAGACAGACAGCCAGCTCCTACGAGCAGTACTTC
CASRQTASSYEQYF
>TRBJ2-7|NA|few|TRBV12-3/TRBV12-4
TGTGCCAGCAGTTCTTCAGCCCTCTCCTACGAGCAGTACTTC
CASSSSALSYEQYF
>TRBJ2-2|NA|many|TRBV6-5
TGTGCCAGCAGTTACCGGGCTCGTCTGGACACCAAAATCACCGGGGAGCTGTTTTTT
CASSYRARLDTKITGELFF
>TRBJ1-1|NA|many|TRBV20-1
TGCAGTGCTCCGGGAGGGGTCTTGAACACTGAAGCTTTCTTT
CSAPGGVLNTEAFF
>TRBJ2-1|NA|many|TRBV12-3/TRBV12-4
TGTGCCAGCAGTTCCTTAACAGGGGGGGACTTCTCCTACAATGAGCAGTTCTTC
CASSSLTGGDFSYNEQFF
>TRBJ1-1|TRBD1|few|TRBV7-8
TGTGCCAGCAGCTACTTTGGACAGGGGGCGAAAAGGACTGAAGCTTTCTTT
CASSYFGQGAKRTEAFF
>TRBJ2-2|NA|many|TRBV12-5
TGTGCTAGTTGGGGCGAACCGACCGGGGAGCTGTTTTTT
CASWGEPTGELFF
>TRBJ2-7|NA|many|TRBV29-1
TGCAGCGTTGAAGACCGATACGAGCAGTACTTC
CSVEDRYEQYF
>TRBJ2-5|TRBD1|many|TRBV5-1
TGCGCCAGCAGCGGAGCTCCCGGGACAGGGCAAGAGACCCAGTACTTC
CASSGAPGTGQETQYF
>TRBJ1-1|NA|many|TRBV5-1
TGCGCCAGCAGCTCCACTCAAGCCAACACTGAAGCTTTCTTT
CASSSTQANTEAFF
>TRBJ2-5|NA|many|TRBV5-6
TGTGCCAGCAGCTTGGGGGGGGACGAGACCCAGTACTTC
CASSLGGDETQYF
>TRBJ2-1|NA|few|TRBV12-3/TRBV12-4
TGTGCCAGCAGTTTGCGTCAGGGGCATTCAGAGCAGTTCTTC
CASSLRQGHSEQFF
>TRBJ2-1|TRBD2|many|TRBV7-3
TGTGCCAGCAGCTTAGGACTAGCGGGAGGTGGCAATGAGCAGTTCTTC
CASSLGLAGGGNEQFF
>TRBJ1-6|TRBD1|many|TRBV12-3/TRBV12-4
TGTGCCAGCAGTTTAGTAGGGGGCGGGTCACCCCTCCACTTT
CASSLVGGGSPLHF
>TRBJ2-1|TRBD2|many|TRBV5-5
TGTGCCAGCAGCTCGTCGAGTAGCGGGCGCAATGAGCAGTTCTTC
CASSSSSSGRNEQFF
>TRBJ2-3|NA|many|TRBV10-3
TGTGCCATCAGCCAGAACGGTGGTTCAGATACGCAGTATTTT
CAISQNGGSDTQYF
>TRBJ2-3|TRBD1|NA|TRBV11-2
TGTGCCAGCAGCTCAGGGGGAGGGGACAGGGGGCGCGAGGTCACAGATACGCAGTATTTT
CASSSGGGDRGREVTDTQYF
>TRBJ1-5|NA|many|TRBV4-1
TGCGCCAGCAGCCAAGATCGCGGGAGTAAGAATCAGCCCCAGCATTTT
CASSQDRGSKNQPQHF
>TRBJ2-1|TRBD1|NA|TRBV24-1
TGTGCCACCAGTGATGCTGACAGGGCCAGCTCCTACAATGAGCAGTTCTTC
CATSDADRASSYNEQFF
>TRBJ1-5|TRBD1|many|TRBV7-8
TGTGCCAGCAGCCCAGGGGGCCAGCCCCAGCATTTT
CASSPGGQPQHF
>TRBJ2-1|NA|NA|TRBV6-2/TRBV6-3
TGTGCCAGCGGAACAGGCTATGAGCAGTTCTTC
CASGTGYEQFF
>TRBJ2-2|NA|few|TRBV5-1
TGCGCCAGCAGCTTGGAGGGACTTCACACCGGGGAGCTGTTTTTT
CASSLEGLHTGELFF
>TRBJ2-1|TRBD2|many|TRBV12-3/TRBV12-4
TGTGCCAGCAGTTTGCGGACTAGGGCCAATGAGCAGTTCTTC
CASSLRTRANEQFF
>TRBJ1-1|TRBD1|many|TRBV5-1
TGCGCCAGCAGCCCGGACAGGCTTGAACGAGCTTTCTTT
CASSPDRLERAFF
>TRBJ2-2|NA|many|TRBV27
TGTGCCAGCAGACTTACTCACAACACCGGGGAGCTGTTTTTT
CASRLTHNTGELFF
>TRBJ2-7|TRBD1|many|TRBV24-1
TGTGCCACCAGTGATCCGGGACAGGCCTACGAGCAGTACTTC
CATSDPGQAYEQYF
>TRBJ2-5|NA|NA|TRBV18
TGTGCCAGCTCACCCCTGCCCATGACACCCCGGAGGGAGACCCAGTACTTC
CASSPLPMTPRRETQYF
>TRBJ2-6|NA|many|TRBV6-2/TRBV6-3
TGTGCCACCAAGAACTCTGGGGCCAACGTCCTGACTTTC
CATKNSGANVLTF
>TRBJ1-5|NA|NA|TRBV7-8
TGTGCCAGCAGCTTAAGACAGGTCTCTCAGCCCCAGCATTTT
CASSLRQVSQPQHF
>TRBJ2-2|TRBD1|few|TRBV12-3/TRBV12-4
TGTGCCAGCAGTTTAGCGCTAGGACAGGGTAACACCGGGGAGCTGTTTTTT
CASSLALGQGNTGELFF
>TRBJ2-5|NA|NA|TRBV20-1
TGCAGTGCAAGCCCTAAGGGAGCCCAAGAGACCCAGTACTTC
CSASPKGAQETQYF
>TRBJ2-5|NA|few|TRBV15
TGTGCCACCAGCAGGGGGGACGAGACCCAGTACTTC
CATSRGDETQYF
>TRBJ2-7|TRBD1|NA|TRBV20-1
TGCAGTGCTTGGCCCGCGGGACAGGGGGCTGGCGAGCAGTACTTC
CSAWPAGQGAGEQYF
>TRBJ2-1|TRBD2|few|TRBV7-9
TGTGCCAGCAGCCCTCCAATAGCGGGAGACCACAATGAGCAGTTCTTC
CASSPPIAGDHNEQFF
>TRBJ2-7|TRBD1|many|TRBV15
TGTGCCACCAGCAGAGTAGCTGACAGGGGGAACGAGCAGTACTTC
CATSRVADRGNEQYF
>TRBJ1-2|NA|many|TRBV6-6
TGTGCCAGCAGTTACTCTAACTGGCTCTACACCTTC
CASSYSNWLYTF
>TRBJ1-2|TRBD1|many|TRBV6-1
TGTGCCAGCAGTGCTCCGGGACAGGTCTATGGCTACACCTTC
CASSAPGQVYGYTF
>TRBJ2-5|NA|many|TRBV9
TGTGCCAGCAGCGTAGTGGCGGGTTCCTTGCGGGAGACCCAGTACTTC
CASSVVAGSLRETQYF